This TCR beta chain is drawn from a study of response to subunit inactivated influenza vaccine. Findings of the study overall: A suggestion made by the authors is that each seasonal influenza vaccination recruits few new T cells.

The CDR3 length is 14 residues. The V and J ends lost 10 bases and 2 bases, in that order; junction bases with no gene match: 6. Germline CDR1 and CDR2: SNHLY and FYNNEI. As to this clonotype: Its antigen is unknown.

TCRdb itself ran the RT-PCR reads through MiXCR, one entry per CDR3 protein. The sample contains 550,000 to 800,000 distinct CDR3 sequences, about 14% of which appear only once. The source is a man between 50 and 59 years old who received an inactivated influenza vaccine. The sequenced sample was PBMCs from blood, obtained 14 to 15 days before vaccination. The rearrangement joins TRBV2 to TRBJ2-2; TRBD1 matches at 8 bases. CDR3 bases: TGTGCCACACACAGGGGGGCTAACACCGGGGAGCTGTTTTTT. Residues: CATHRGANTGELFF.